Sequencing of this T cell receptor (beta chain) was carried out in a study of post-analysis software for immune sequencing data. Comment on this clonotype: The antigen remains unidentified.

The CDR3 sequence is 17 residues long. With 4 bases clipped from V and 4 bases from J, the junction kept 11 bases outside the gene matches. Germline CDR1 and CDR2: KGHDR and SFDVKD. General study points: Patients had higher frequencies than controls of roughly 5 TRBV segments, including TRBV5-6, TRBV5-1 and TRBV20-1. Samples prepared in the same batch strongly co-clustered by F measure.

cDNA libraries for TCR beta contained unique molecular identifiers. TCRdb passed the PCR reads through MiXCR, listing each CDR3 protein once. The profile shows about half a million distinct CDR3 sequences, 40% to 55% of them singletons. V is TRBV24-1 and J is TRBJ2-1; 8 bases match TRBD2. The sequence derives from a girl aged 5-17 years with multiple sclerosis. Sequencing used blood. CDR3 bases: TGTGCCACCAGTGACCTTCCGGGAGCGGGAGTTTACAATGAGCAGTTCTTC. It translates to CATSDLPGAGVYNEQFF.